These 3 T cell receptor beta chains originate from one sample sequenced in a study of identical twins. TCRdb processed the 5' RACE reads anew with MiXCR; each CDR3 protein has one entry. The data show about 530,000 distinct CDR3 sequences, approximately 16% seen once. These data also featured in a second study, about yellow fever vaccine responses in identical twins.

Sequencing was carried out using CD4+ T cells sorted from blood. The receptors here all came from a woman between 18 and 29 years old in good health.

There are a few counts of this clonotype. The CDR3 loop is CSATPRQGRTYEQYV. CDR3 nucleotides: TGCAGTGCTACCCCCCGACAGGGAAGAACCTACGAGCAGTACGTC. The rearrangement links TRBV20-1 to TRBJ2-7, with 7 bases lining up with TRBD1. Unmatched junction bases numbered 11, after V lost 4 bases and J lost 2 bases. The germline gives CDR1 DFQATT, CDR2 SNEGSKA (reference sequence). The CDR3 consists of 15 residues.

This clonotype occurred a few times. V usage is TRBV5-1 and J usage is TRBJ2-7; possible D gene TRBD1, 6 bases. Per germline, CDR1 SGHRS and CDR2 YFSETQ. Trimming took off 5 bases at V and 0 bases at J, with 18 bases between the two ends. There are 16 residues in the CDR3. The CDR3 sequence is CASRASFGGYSYEQYF. The CDR3 coding sequence is TGCGCCAGCAGGGCGTCATTTGGGGGCTACTCCTACGAGCAGTACTTC.

The gene calls are TRBV29-1 and TRBJ1-2; TRBD1 matches 9 bases. The CDR3 has 11 residues. Per germline, CDR1 SQVTM and CDR2 ANQGSEA. Losses at the gene ends were 6 bases for V and 12 bases for J; bases not matched to a gene: 8. The CDR3 is CSVAGQGVDTF. The CDR3 bases are TGCAGCGTAGCGGGACAGGGAGTTGACACCTTC.